This is a list of T cell receptor beta chains from one sample in a study of metastatic and nonmetastatic thyroid tumors. TCRdb recomputed clones from the PCR reads via MiXCR. The sample holds 30,000 to 45,000 clones; approximately 31% are singletons and the top ten take about 16%. Sequences were obtained from tumor tissue. These receptors originate from a female donor with papillary thyroid cancer or a benign thyroid nodule (not recorded which). Some clones in this sample may be carry-over from other donors' samples. Each CDR3 is given with its conserved first and last residue. D genes are given only for firm matches. Some rows have no size entry. The others give once, few or many, or a class for an expanded clone.

NA	NA	TRBV7-2	TRBJ2-5	CASSLGAGPETQYF	TGTGCCAGCAGCTTAGGGGCAGGGCCGGAGACCCAGTACTTC
many	TRBD1	TRBV28	TRBJ2-5	CASSFQGAGPRETQYF	TGTGCCAGCAGTTTTCAGGGGGCCGGCCCGCGGGAGACCCAGTACTTC
NA	TRBD1	TRBV20-1	TRBJ2-7	CSARKGTGRYDEQYF	TGCAGTGCGAGAAAAGGGACAGGGAGGTATGACGAGCAGTACTTC
NA	NA	TRBV4-2	TRBJ2-2	CASSQDATNTGELFF	TGTGCCAGCAGCCAAGATGCCACCAACACCGGGGAGCTGTTTTTT
few	TRBD2	TRBV5-1	TRBJ2-3	CASSLGWSGSLDTQYF	TGCGCCAGCAGCTTGGGGTGGAGCGGGAGTTTAGATACGCAGTATTTT
NA	NA	TRBV7-3	TRBJ2-1	CASSLTAEYNEQFF	TGTGCCAGCAGCTTAACTGCGGAGTACAATGAGCAGTTCTTC
NA	TRBD1	TRBV6-4	TRBJ2-3	CASGQGPSDTQYF	TGTGCCAGCGGACAGGGGCCCTCAGATACGCAGTATTTT
NA	TRBD2	TRBV10-3	TRBJ2-1	CAISESLKREGDEQFF	TGTGCCATCAGTGAGTCGCTCAAGCGGGAGGGCGATGAGCAGTTCTTC
NA	NA	TRBV6-1	TRBJ2-1	CASSRLRGYNEQFF	TGTGCCAGCAGCCGCTTACGGGGATACAATGAGCAGTTCTTC
few	NA	TRBV10-3	TRBJ1-6	CAISDAANSPLHF	TGTGCCATCAGTGACGCGGCCAATTCACCCCTCCACTTT
NA	NA	TRBV6-2/TRBV6-3	TRBJ2-7	CASSYLRQTAHEQYF	TGTGCCAGCAGTTACCTTCGGCAAACAGCCCACGAGCAGTACTTC
NA	NA	TRBV3-1	TRBJ2-7	CASSQGVRQTYEQYF	TGTGCCAGCAGCCAAGGTGTCAGGCAAACCTACGAGCAGTACTTC
NA	NA	TRBV12-3/TRBV12-4	TRBJ2-5	CANSRSGISETQYF	TGTGCCAACAGCCGCTCGGGGATCTCAGAGACCCAGTACTTC
NA	NA	TRBV28	TRBJ2-1	CASSLRDEQFF	TGTGCCAGCAGTTTACGCGATGAGCAGTTCTTC
few	NA	TRBV6-2/TRBV6-3	TRBJ2-7	CASTYLGPNSYEQYF	TGTGCCAGCACCTACCTGGGGCCGAACTCCTACGAGCAGTACTTC
NA	NA	TRBV7-9	TRBJ2-3	CASTDPGTSDTQYF	TGTGCCAGCACTGACCCAGGGACCTCAGATACGCAGTATTTT
NA	TRBD1	TRBV6-5	TRBJ1-2	CASSYSLRDRVDGYTF	TGTGCCAGCAGTTACTCCCTCCGCGACAGGGTTGATGGCTACACCTTC
NA	NA	TRBV3-1	TRBJ1-5	CASSQDWGGQPQHF	TGTGCCAGCAGCCAAGATTGGGGGGGACAGCCCCAGCATTTT
NA	TRBD2	TRBV4-2	TRBJ2-2	CASSQPGLDDTGELFF	TGTGCCAGCAGCCAACCGGGACTAGATGACACCGGGGAGCTGTTTTTT
few	NA	TRBV20-1	TRBJ2-6	CSARDSSGANVLTF	TGCAGTGCTAGAGACAGCTCTGGGGCCAACGTCCTGACTTTC
once	TRBD2	TRBV5-5	TRBJ2-1	CASSFRLADYNEQFF	TGTGCCAGCAGCTTCCGACTAGCGGACTACAATGAGCAGTTCTTC
few	NA	TRBV6-1	TRBJ2-7	CASRLSLWGEQYF	TGTGCCAGCAGACTCTCCCTCTGGGGCGAGCAGTACTTC
NA	NA	TRBV6-1	TRBJ1-3	CASSTGLSGNTIYF	TGTGCCAGCAGTACCGGACTCTCTGGAAACACCATATATTTT
NA	TRBD1	TRBV5-1	TRBJ2-7	CASSLIRDRGGEQYF	TGCGCCAGCAGCTTGATCCGGGACAGGGGAGGCGAGCAGTACTTC
NA	NA	TRBV6-1	TRBJ2-7	CASSLPPPGEQYF	TGTGCCAGCAGTTTACCCCCTCCCGGCGAGCAGTACTTC
NA	TRBD2	TRBV10-3	TRBJ2-1	CAIRDTSGNSYNEQFF	TGTGCCATCAGAGATACTAGCGGCAACTCCTACAATGAGCAGTTCTTC
NA	TRBD1	TRBV6-1	TRBJ2-7	CASSGDRGPDLETYEQYF	TGTGCCAGCAGTGGGGACAGGGGGCCAGACCTGGAAACCTACGAGCAGTACTTC
NA	NA	TRBV6-2/TRBV6-3	TRBJ2-7	CASSYSSSSHEQYF	TGTGCCAGCAGTTATAGCAGTAGCTCCCACGAGCAGTACTTC
few	TRBD1	TRBV6-5	TRBJ2-2	CASSYSRQGATGELFF	TGTGCCAGCAGTTACTCACGGCAGGGGGCCACCGGGGAGCTGTTTTTT
medium-sized	TRBD1	TRBV27	TRBJ2-3	CASSLSSGTGSADTQYF	TGTGCCAGCAGTTTATCGTCCGGGACAGGGTCGGCAGATACGCAGTATTTT
few	NA	TRBV9	TRBJ1-6	CASSVSIDNSPLHF	TGTGCCAGCAGCGTAAGCATCGATAATTCACCCCTCCACTTT
NA	NA	TRBV2	TRBJ1-6	CASARQSSYNSPLHF	TGTGCCAGTGCCCGACAGAGCTCCTATAATTCACCCCTCCACTTT
NA	TRBD1	TRBV11-2	TRBJ1-2	CASSPTAGTGPGRSYGYTF	TGTGCCAGCAGCCCAACCGCAGGGACAGGGCCTGGAAGGAGCTATGGCTACACCTTC
NA	NA	TRBV4-3	TRBJ2-3	CASSQARTSTDTQYF	TGCGCCAGCAGCCAAGCAAGGACTAGCACAGATACGCAGTATTTT
NA	NA	TRBV28	TRBJ2-7	CASSFGGASYEQYF	TGTGCCAGCAGTTTTGGAGGGGCCTCCTACGAGCAGTACTTC
few	TRBD1	TRBV6-2/TRBV6-3	TRBJ1-2	CASSYRTGKGYGYTF	TGTGCCAGCAGTTACCGGACAGGGAAGGGCTATGGCTACACCTTC
NA	TRBD2	TRBV20-1	TRBJ2-7	CSARRPGLAGNEQYF	TGCAGTGCTAGACGGCCGGGACTAGCGGGAAACGAGCAGTACTTC
NA	NA	TRBV11-2	TRBJ2-2	CASSLMAGSNTGELFF	TGTGCCAGCAGCTTAATGGCGGGATCGAACACCGGGGAGCTGTTTTTT
NA	TRBD1	TRBV2	TRBJ2-7	CASSQLTGPSYEQYF	TGTGCCAGCAGCCAATTGACAGGGCCTTCCTACGAGCAGTACTTC
NA	NA	TRBV27	TRBJ1-6	CASSRLSSYNSPLHF	TGTGCCAGCAGCAGGCTAAGCTCCTATAATTCACCCCTCCACTTT
few	TRBD1	TRBV6-2/TRBV6-3	TRBJ1-6	CASSYRQGYNSPLHF	TGTGCCAGCAGTTACCGACAGGGCTATAATTCACCCCTCCACTTT
NA	NA	TRBV20-1	TRBJ2-3	CSARAVAGTDTQYF	TGCAGTGCTAGAGCGGTAGCGGGCACAGATACGCAGTATTTT
few	NA	TRBV19	TRBJ1-2	CASMRGEWNYGYTF	TGTGCCAGTATGAGGGGGGAATGGAACTATGGCTACACCTTC
NA	NA	TRBV6-2/TRBV6-3	TRBJ2-7	CASTQSAGGPDEQYF	TGTGCCAGCACCCAATCCGCCGGAGGACCGGACGAGCAGTACTTC